A single sample gave rise to the 15 T cell receptor beta chains below, sequenced in a study of beta chain features in type 1 diabetes. Study observations and caveats: Moderately but significantly shorter TCRB CDR3s were found in Type 1 diabetes patients in all four CD4+ subsets.

These TCRs' antigens remain unknown. What was sequenced were expressed TCRB transcripts, since all of the isolated RNA had been reverse transcribed. Sequencing was performed with immunoSEQ multiplex PCR; in TCRdb, only in-frame clones are kept and a portion is missing. Of 45,000 to 60,000 clones in the sample, 55% to 80% were seen once. Specimen: stem cell memory CD4+ T cells from blood. The source is a woman younger than 45 with type 1 diabetes.

V gene TRBV18 combines with J gene TRBJ1-2; D may be TRBD1 (6 bases). Germline-derived CDR1 and CDR2 are KGHSH and LQKENI. The V end was cut by 4 bases, the J end by 6 bases, with 12 bases between. The CDR3 contains 13 residues. CDR3 region: CASSLGHGDGYTF. As DNA, the CDR3 is TGTGCCAGCTCACTGGGACACGGCGATGGCTACACCTTC.

The chain joins TRBV25-1 to TRBJ2-1, with D perhaps TRBD2 (6 bases). V lost 1 base and J 7 bases, leaving 11 bases between the germline ends. The CDR3 has 14 amino acids. CDR1 is MGHDK, CDR2 SYGVNS, per germline. CDR3 nucleotide sequence: TGTGCCAGCAGTGAATGGGTGGAGGGGAATGAGCAGTTCTTC. As protein: CASSEWVEGNEQFF.

This clone appeared once. This rearrangement joins TRBV7-2 to TRBJ2-1; TRBD1 matches at 7 bases. Germline CDR1 and CDR2: SGHTA and FQGNSA. V dropped 2 bases and J dropped 6; count of bases not matched to a gene: 4. The CDR3 is 14 residues long. For the CDR3, the DNA is TGTGCCAGCAGCTTAATGGCAGGGGGCAATGAGCAGTTCTTC. This translates into CASSLMAGGNEQFF.

The gene calls are TRBV7-9 and TRBJ2-5; D is perhaps TRBD2 (5 bases). The better agreement between TRBJ2-7 and the DNA end casts doubt on the J call. CDR1 is SEHNR and CDR2 is FQNEAQ in the germline V gene (reference sequence). CDR3 length: 12 amino acids. The CDR3 protein is CASTRTEGEQYF. CDR3 in DNA: TGTGCCAGCACTCGCACCGAGGGCGAGCAGTACTTC.

The chain recombines TRBV6-1 with TRBJ1-1; D is undetermined. With 2 bases removed from V and 5 bases from J, the gap between germline ends came to 9 bases. Germline lookup yields CDR1 MNHNS and CDR2 SASEGT. The CDR3 is 13 amino acids. The CDR3 here is CASSETLRTEAFF. The DNA for the CDR3 is TGTGCCAGCAGTGAAACCCTCAGGACTGAAGCTTTCTTT.

The chain employs TRBV28 and TRBJ2-1; TRBD2 matches at 9 bases. V gave up 2 bases and J gave up 8 bases; unmatched junction bases: 10. CDR3 length: 16 residues. The germline V gene has CDR1 MDHEN and CDR2 SYDVKM. The CDR3 region is CASSLMWSGRSDEQFF. The DNA for the CDR3 is TGTGCCAGCAGTTTAATGTGGAGCGGGAGGTCGGATGAGCAGTTCTTC.

This chain uses TRBV29-1 with TRBJ2-2; 9 positions agree with TRBD2. There are 14 residues in the CDR3. Unmatched junction bases numbered 4, after V lost 6 bases and J lost 2 bases. CDR1 SQVTM and CDR2 ANQGSEA come from the germline V gene. CDR3 protein: CSVWLAGNTGELFF. The DNA for the CDR3 is TGCAGCGTCTGGCTAGCGGGAAACACCGGGGAGCTGTTTTTT.

The chain combines TRBV6-1 with TRBJ1-4, with D tentatively TRBD1 (5 bases). V lost 8 bases to trimming and J lost 4 bases, with 17 bases between them. Germline V gene sequence: CDR1 MNHNS, CDR2 SASEGT. CDR3 length: 15 amino acids. CDR3: CASRAQADGNEKLFF. The CDR3 DNA reads as TGTGCCAGCCGGGCACAGGCCGACGGTAATGAAAAACTGTTTTTT.

This chain uses TRBV7-3 with TRBJ1-2; 8 positions match TRBD1. The germline CDR1 and CDR2 sequences are SGHTA and FQGTGA. The CDR3 has 13 residues. The junction had 7 bases not matched to a gene; V was cut back by 5 bases and J by 8 bases. This CDR3 is CASSPGTGWGYTF. The DNA of the CDR3 is TGTGCCAGCAGCCCCGGGACAGGATGGGGCTACACCTTC. Filled out from reference TRBV7-3 and TRBJ1-2, the complete variable domain reads GAGVSQTPSNKVTEKGKYVELRCDPISGHTALYWYRQSLGQGPEFLIYFQGTGAADDSGLPNDRFFAVRPEGSVSTLKIQRTERGDSAVYLCASSPGTGWGYTFGSGTRLTVV.

This chain connects TRBV6-5 to TRBJ1-1; possible D gene TRBD1, 6 bases. The length of the CDR3 is 13 residues. Germline CDR1 is MNHEY and CDR2 is SVGAGI. V lost 8 bases and J lost 0, with 10 bases in between. CDR3 residues: CASQNRVNTEAFF. The CDR3 DNA sequence: TGTGCCAGCCAGAACAGGGTGAACACTGAAGCTTTCTTT.

The chain couples TRBV4-1 to TRBJ2-7; 9 bases agree with TRBD2. J lost 0 bases, V lost 0 bases, and 6 bases had no gene match. This CDR3 is 17 amino acids long. The germline V gene encodes CDR1 MGHRA and CDR2 YSYEKL. The CDR3 bases are TGCGCCAGCAGCCAAGACCACTTGACTAGCGGCTCCTACGAGCAGTACTTC. This gives the protein CASSQDHLTSGSYEQYF.

The gene calls are TRBV29-1 and TRBJ1-4; D gene unclear. Germline V gene sequence: CDR1 SQVTM, CDR2 ANQGSEA. Trimming pared 4 bases from V and 0 bases from J, leaving 9 bases between. The CDR3 consists of 14 residues. The CDR3 protein is CSVGVGPTNEKLFF. CDR3 bases: TGCAGCGTTGGGGTGGGCCCAACTAATGAAAAACTGTTTTTT.

This sequence joins TRBV27 and TRBJ2-1; TRBD1 matches at 7 bases. This CDR3 region has 16 residues. Germline V gene data show CDR1 as MNHEY and CDR2 as SMNVEV (reference sequence). V was clipped by 4 bases and J by 4 bases; unmatched bases: 10. CDR3 bases: TGTGCCAGCAGTTCATTTGGGCCAGGGGGTTACAATGAGCAGTTCTTC. It specifies CASSSFGPGGYNEQFF.

This rearrangement joins TRBV5-1 to TRBJ1-1, with 8 bases identical to TRBD1. Germline V gene lookup returns CDR1 SGHRS and CDR2 YFSETQ. With V trimmed by 0 bases and J by 5 bases, 6 bases remained unmatched. The CDR3 length is 15 residues. As DNA, the CDR3 is TGCGCCAGCAGCTTGGCCGCAGGGGGCCAAACTGAAGCTTTCTTT. Residues: CASSLAAGGQTEAFF.

The rearrangement uses TRBV10-3 and TRBJ1-1; TRBD1 matches at 10 bases. Losses at the gene ends were 6 bases for V and 1 base for J; bases not matched to a gene: 8. Germline lookup yields CDR1 ENHRY and CDR2 SYGVKD. This CDR3 has 16 residues. CDR3: CAISPGTGASNTEAFF. CDR3 sequence (DNA): TGTGCCATCAGCCCCGGGACAGGGGCATCGAACACTGAAGCTTTCTTT.